This T cell receptor beta chain comes out of a study of T cells expressing NK-cell markers (dated by TCRdb to 2020 to 2022). For context, the study as a whole: Three sorted T-cell subsets (CD3+CD56+NKG2C+, CD3+CD56+NKG2C- and CD3+CD56-NKG2C+) from fewer than 10 donors had their TCR beta-chain repertoires profiled. Among the eight sequenced donors, seven were HCMV-seropositive and one was HCMV-seronegative. The eight sequenced donors were randomly selected healthy volunteers, three men and five women. Sequencing of the libraries produced 2 x 150 bp reads on Illumina HiSeq 2000/2500, MiSeq or NextSeq. Beyond this particular receptor, the publication reports: Those dominant clonotypes were again the most abundant among CD3+CD56-NKG2C+ cells in a few donors, at about 25-60.1%. In six donors, the dominant CD3+CD56+NKG2C+ clonotypes were found to rank among the top 10 CD8+ clonotypes and to make up about 1.0-7.5% of CD8+ T cells. It remained unclear whether the expanded NKG2C-expressing T cell clones were specific for HCMV antigens.

A commercial ELISA kit detecting HCMV-specific IgG in serum was used to determine HCMV serostatus. Peripheral blood mononuclear cells were isolated from blood by Ficoll density gradient centrifugation. The cysteine opens and the phenylalanine closes a CDR3 of 16 amino acids. DNA for this receptor is not on file. CDR1 and CDR2 were assigned from the germline V gene as SGHDT and YYEEEE. As concerns this clonotype: Its antigen is unknown.

Sequenced on an Illumina HiSeq 2000. TCR beta cDNA libraries were made by 5'RACE template switching that added a universal primer site and unique molecular identifiers. cDNA synthesis was primed from the TCR beta constant segment, followed by two successive PCR amplification steps. In the source study's methods: Reads were demultiplexed and grouped by UMI with MIGEC, and clonotypes were assembled and quantified with MiTCR. To exclude erroneous sequences, only TCR cDNA sequences supported by at least two reads were retained. The tcR package was used for downstream repertoire analysis, and clonotypes were matched between fractions using CDR3 nucleotide sequence together with V segment. Antigen specificity was annotated against VDJdb with VDJmatch, allowing one amino acid substitution in CDR3. Following reprocessing of the reads by TCRdb, the data hold one row per CDR3 protein sequence and no DNA is available. None of the V and J calls come from the authors' own analysis; TCRdb made them. The sample table holds a few hundred thousand distinct CDR3 sequences. Jointly, the top ten make up about 3.6% of the sample.

This chain is built from TRBV5-6 and TRBJ2-5; TCRdb lists TRBD1, though no DNA is available to test this call. The material sequenced was blood T cells: a sorted CD56 or NKG2C T cell subset, CD4+ or CD8+ T cells, or bulk PBMC T cells (not recorded which). The TCR originated in a man aged 18-30 years in good health. Donor details come from another sample of the same person, matched by shared clones. The CDR3 protein is CASSFGIDRPQETQYF.